This T cell receptor (beta chain) was captured by sequencing in a study of blood T cell repertoires in COVID-19 (dated by TCRdb to the early 2020s). With regard to the full study: Collaborator samples came from the United States, Italy and Spain and covered acute and convalescent phases of COVID-19. The sample metadata nearly always contained a de-identified subject ID, COVID-19 status, age in years and sex. Subjects who had been exposed to COVID-19, were actively infected with it, or had recovered from it provided the deeply sampled blood TCRbeta repertoires that made up the dataset. Where HLA class I and class II types were available, the types were taken from metadata supplied by the sample provider, not from assay-based typing. Samples came from the ongoing ImmuneRACE study (first 160 participants) plus 1,254 subjects from 6 global collaborators. The material from the prospective study consisted of cDNA or gDNA derived from T cells, B-cell-depleted T cells, or PBMCs. The repertoires were made available in a free public database intended to serve as a resource for research on the immune response to SARS-CoV-2.

V sheds 6 bases and J sheds 5 bases, leaving 11 bases between their ends. There are 13 amino acids in the CDR3, from cysteine to phenylalanine inclusive. The CDR3 DNA has 39 bases and is translated from base 1. TCRbeta CDR3 regions were amplified from genomic DNA using the immunoSEQ Assay, a bias-controlled multiplex PCR. The authors' analysis ran thus. The number of nucleated cells in each sample was estimated from the amplification of reference gene primers within the assay. To quantify the absolute abundance of each unique TCRbeta CDR3 rearrangement, sequence reads were collapsed and filtered. Productive Simpson clonality was computed per sample as the square root of Simpson's diversity index over productive rearrangements. The clones in this table, taken by TCRdb from immuneACCESS, are in-frame only. Not every clone is retained; where verified, under half of the shortfall comes from an unresolved V gene, and the cause of the rest is unknown. That table supplies the V and J calls and clone size; D and trimming were determined from the DNA. Present in this sample are roughly 250,000 clones, about nine tenths of which were seen just once. 10% to 15% of the sample is in the top ten clones.

Broader findings and caveats from the paper: The amount of clinical and demographic metadata varied by source and participant and was provided uncurated.

Remarks on this clone: Its antigen has not been determined. No per-base quality is available; no much larger clone lies one base away.

One collaborating source in Seattle enrolled patients while the patients were actively infected and followed the patients over time throughout the course of disease. Each collaborating institution followed its own protocols to collect whole blood in K2EDTA tubes. For TCRbeta analysis, collaborators shipped samples in one of three forms: frozen whole blood, isolated PBMCs, or DNA extracted from either of those sample types. The receptor was derived from a woman in her twenties or thirties with COVID-19, enrolled during active disease. This chain is built from TRBV12-3 or TRBV12-4 and TRBJ1-5; the D gene cannot be resolved reliably. The sample taken for sequencing was peripheral blood. CDR3 region: CASSPDQDQPQHF. At the DNA level, the sequence is TGTGCCAGCAGCCCAGACCAGGATCAGCCCCAGCATTTT.